This TCR beta chain emerged from a study of technical replicates of blood from a handful of donors. Some clones are missing from TCRdb's copy, which holds only in-frame ones; the method was immunoSEQ multiplex PCR. The sample comprises fewer than 100,000 clones, just over 90% of which are singletons, and 0.27% rests with the top ten. The sequenced material came from T cells isolated from PBMCs. This sequence originates from a human donor in good health.

The CDR3 here is CASSRGVQQNTEAFF. The CDR3 nucleotides are TGCGCCAGCAGCCGTGGCGTACAGCAGAACACTGAAGCTTTCTTT. V gene TRBV5-1 combines with J gene TRBJ1-1; unclear D gene. Trimming pared 4 bases from V and 1 base from J, leaving 14 bases between. This CDR3 has 15 residues. From germline, CDR1 is SGHRS and CDR2 YFSETQ.